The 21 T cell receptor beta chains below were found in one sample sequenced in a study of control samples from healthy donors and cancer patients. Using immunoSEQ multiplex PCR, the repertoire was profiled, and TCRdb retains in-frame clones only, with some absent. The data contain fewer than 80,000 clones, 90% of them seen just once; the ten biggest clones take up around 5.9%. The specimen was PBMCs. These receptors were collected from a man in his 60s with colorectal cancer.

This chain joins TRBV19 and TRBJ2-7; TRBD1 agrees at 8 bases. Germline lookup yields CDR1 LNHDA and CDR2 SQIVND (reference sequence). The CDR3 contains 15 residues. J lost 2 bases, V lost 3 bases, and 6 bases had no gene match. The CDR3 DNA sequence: TGTGCCAGTAGTATCCGGGACAGGCCACCCTACGAGCAGTACTTC. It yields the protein CASSIRDRPPYEQYF.

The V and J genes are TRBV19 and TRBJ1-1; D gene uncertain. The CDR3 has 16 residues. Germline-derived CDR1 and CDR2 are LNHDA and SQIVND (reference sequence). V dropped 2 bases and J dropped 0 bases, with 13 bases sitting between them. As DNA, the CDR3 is TGTGCCAGTAGTATAAACGTGGGTCCCATGAACACTGAAGCTTTCTTT. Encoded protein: CASSINVGPMNTEAFF.

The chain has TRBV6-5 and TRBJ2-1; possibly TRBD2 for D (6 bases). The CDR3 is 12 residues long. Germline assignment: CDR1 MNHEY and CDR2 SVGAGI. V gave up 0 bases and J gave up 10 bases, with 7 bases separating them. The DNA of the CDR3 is TGTGCCAGCAGTTACTCTGGGGGGGAGCAGTTCTTC. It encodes CASSYSGGEQFF.

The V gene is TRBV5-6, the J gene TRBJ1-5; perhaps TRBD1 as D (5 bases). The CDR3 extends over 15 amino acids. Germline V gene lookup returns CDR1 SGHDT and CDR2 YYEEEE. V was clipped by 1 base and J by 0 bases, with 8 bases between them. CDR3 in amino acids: CASSLLDNSNQPQHF. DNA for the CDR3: TGTGCCAGCAGCTTGTTGGACAATAGCAATCAGCCCCAGCATTTT.

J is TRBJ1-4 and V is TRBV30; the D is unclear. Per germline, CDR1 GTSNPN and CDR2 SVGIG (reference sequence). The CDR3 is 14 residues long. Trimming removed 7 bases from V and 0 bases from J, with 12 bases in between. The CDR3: CASKPDATNEKLFF. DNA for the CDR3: TGTGCCTCTAAGCCGGACGCAACTAATGAAAAACTGTTTTTT.

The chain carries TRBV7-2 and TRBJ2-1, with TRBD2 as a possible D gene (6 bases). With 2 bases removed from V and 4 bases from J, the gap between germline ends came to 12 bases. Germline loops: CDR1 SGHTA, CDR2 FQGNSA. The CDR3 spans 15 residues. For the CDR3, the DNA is TGTGCCAGCAGCTTATCGGGACTCTTTTACAATGAGCAGTTCTTC. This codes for CASSLSGLFYNEQFF.

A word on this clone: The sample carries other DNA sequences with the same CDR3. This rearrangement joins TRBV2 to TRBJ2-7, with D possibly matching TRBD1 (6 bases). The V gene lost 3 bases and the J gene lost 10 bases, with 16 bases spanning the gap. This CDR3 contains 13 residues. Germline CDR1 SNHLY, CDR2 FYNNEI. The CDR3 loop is CASSERGQVRQYF. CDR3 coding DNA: TGTGCCAGCAGTGAGAGGGGACAAGTTCGTCAGTACTTC.

CDR3 protein: CASSQETGTYEQYF. The CDR3 bases are TGTGCCAGCAGCCAAGAAACAGGGACCTACGAGCAGTACTTC. The genes are TRBV14 and TRBJ2-7; a weak D match, TRBD1 (6 bases). The CDR3 is 14 amino acids. Germline V gene sequence: CDR1 SGHDN, CDR2 FVKESK. V was cut by 0 bases and J by 2 bases, with 8 bases left in between.

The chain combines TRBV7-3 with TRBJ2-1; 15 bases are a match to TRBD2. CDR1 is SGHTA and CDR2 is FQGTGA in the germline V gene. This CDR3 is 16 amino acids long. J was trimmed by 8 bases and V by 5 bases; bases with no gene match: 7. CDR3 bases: TGTGCCAGCAGCCAGGGACTAGCGGGGGGAATTGATGAGCAGTTCTTC. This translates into CASSQGLAGGIDEQFF.

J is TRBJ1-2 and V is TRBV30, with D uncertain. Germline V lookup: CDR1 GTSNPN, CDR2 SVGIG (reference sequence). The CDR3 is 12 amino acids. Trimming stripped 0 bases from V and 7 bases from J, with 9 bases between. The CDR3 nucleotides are TGTGCCTGGAGTGTTAAGGGTTTTGGCTACACCTTC. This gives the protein CAWSVKGFGYTF.

In DNA, the CDR3 is TGCGCCAGCAGCACTCGACAGAACTCGATCGATGGCTACACCTTC. It is translated as CASSTRQNSIDGYTF. The chain employs TRBV4-1 and TRBJ1-2, with TRBD1 as a possible D gene (5 bases). The V end was cut by 5 bases, the J end by 6 bases, with 19 bases between. The germline CDR1 and CDR2 sequences are MGHRA and YSYEKL. CDR3 length equals 15 residues.

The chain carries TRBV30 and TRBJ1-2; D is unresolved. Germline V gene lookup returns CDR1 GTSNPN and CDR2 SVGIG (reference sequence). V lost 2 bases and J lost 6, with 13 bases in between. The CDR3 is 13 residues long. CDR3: CAWSFVGVDGYTF. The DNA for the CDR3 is TGTGCCTGGAGTTTCGTGGGAGTAGATGGCTACACCTTC.

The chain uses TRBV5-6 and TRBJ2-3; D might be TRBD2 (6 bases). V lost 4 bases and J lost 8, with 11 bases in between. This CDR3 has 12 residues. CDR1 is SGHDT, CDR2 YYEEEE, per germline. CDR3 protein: CASSPSRGTQYF. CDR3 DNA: TGTGCCAGCAGCCCCTCGCGGGGTACGCAGTATTTT.

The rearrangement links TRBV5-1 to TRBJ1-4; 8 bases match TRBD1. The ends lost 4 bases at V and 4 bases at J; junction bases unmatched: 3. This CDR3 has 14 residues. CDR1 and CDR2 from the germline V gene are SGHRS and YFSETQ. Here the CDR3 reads CASSQGQGNEKLFF. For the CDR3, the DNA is TGCGCCAGCAGCCAAGGACAGGGTAATGAAAAACTGTTTTTT.

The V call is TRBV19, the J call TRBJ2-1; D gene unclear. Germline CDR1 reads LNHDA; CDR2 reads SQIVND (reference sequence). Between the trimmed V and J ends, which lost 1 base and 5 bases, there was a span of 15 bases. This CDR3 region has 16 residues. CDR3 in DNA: TGTGCCAGTAGTATAGCGCTTTCCTTCCCTCACAATGAGCAGTTCTTC. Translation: CASSIALSFPHNEQFF.

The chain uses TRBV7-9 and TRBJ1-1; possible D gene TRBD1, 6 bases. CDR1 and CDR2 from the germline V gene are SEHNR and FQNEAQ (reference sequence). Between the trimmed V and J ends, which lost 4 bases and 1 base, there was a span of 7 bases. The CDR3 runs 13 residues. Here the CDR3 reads CASSSGQNTEAFF. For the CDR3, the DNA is TGTGCCAGCAGCTCGGGACAGAACACTGAAGCTTTCTTT.

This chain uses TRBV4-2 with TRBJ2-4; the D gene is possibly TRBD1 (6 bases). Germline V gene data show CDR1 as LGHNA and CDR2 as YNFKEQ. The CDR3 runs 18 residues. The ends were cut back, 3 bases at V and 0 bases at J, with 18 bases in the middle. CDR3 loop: CASSHPSRGVLAKNIQYF. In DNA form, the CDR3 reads TGTGCCAGCAGCCACCCCTCCAGGGGAGTCCTAGCCAAAAACATTCAGTACTTC.

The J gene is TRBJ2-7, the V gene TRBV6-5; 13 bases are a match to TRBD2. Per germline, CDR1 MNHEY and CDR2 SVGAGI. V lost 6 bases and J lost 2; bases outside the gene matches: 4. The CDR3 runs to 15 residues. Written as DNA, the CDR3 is TGTGCCAGCAGCCGACTAGCGGGGGGTCCCTACGAGCAGTACTTC. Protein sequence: CASSRLAGGPYEQYF.

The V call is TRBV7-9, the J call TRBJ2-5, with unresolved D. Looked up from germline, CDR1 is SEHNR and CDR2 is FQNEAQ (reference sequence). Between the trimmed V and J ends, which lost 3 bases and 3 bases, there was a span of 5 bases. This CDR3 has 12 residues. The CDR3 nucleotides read TGTGCCAGCAGCTTTAGTGAAGAGACCCAGTACTTC. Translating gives CASSFSEETQYF.

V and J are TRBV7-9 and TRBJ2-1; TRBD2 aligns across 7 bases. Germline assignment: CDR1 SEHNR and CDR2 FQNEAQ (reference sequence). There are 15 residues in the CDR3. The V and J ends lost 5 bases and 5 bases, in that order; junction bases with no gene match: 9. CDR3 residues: CASSQSGEGDNEQFF. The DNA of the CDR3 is TGTGCCAGCAGCCAAAGCGGGGAAGGGGACAATGAGCAGTTCTTC.

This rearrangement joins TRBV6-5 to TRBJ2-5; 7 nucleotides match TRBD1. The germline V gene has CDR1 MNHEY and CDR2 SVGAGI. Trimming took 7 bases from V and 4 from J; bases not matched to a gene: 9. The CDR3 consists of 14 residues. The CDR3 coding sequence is TGTGCCAGCATGGCGCCCAGGGGGATAGAGACCCAGTACTTC. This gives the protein CASMAPRGIETQYF.